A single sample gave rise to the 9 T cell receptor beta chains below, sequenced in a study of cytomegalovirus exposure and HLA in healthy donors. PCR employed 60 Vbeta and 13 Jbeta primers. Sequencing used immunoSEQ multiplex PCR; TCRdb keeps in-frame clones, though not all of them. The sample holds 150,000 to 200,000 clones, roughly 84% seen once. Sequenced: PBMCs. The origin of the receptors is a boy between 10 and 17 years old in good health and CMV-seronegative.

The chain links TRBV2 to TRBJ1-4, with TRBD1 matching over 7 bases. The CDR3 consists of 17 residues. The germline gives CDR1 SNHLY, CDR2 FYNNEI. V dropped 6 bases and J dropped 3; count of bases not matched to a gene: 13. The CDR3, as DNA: TGTGCCAGCAGGAACCGGGACAGAATCGAGGCTAATGAAAAACTGTTTTTT. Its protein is CASRNRDRIEANEKLFF.

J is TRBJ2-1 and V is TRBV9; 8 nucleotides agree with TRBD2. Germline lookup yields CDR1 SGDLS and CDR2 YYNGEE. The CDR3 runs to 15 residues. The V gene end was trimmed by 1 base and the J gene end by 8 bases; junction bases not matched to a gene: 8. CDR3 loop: CASSVPGGAGDEQFF. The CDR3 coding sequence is TGTGCCAGCAGCGTACCCGGGGGGGCCGGGGATGAGCAGTTCTTC. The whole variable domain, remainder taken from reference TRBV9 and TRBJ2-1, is DSGVTQTPKHLITATGQRVTLRCSPRSGDLSVYWYQQSLDQGLQFLIQYYNGEERAKGNILERFSAQQFPDLHSELNLSSLELGDSALYFCASSVPGGAGDEQFFGPGTRLTVL.

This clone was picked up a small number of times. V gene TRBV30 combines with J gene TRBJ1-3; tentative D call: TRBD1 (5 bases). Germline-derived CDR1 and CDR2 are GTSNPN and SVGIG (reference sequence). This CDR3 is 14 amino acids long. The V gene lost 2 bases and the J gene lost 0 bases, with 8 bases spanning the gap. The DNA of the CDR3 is TGTGCCTGGAGTCCGGGGGACTCTGGAAACACCATATATTTT. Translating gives CAWSPGDSGNTIYF.

CDR3 region: CASNTGGDGELFF. DNA of the CDR3: TGTGCCAGCAATACCGGGGGTGACGGGGAGCTGTTTTTT. This chain connects TRBV9 to TRBJ2-2; maybe TRBD2 (6 bases). Germline lookup yields CDR1 SGDLS and CDR2 YYNGEE. The CDR3 runs to 13 residues. V was pared by 6 bases and J by 7 bases, with 13 bases between. The full variable domain, in which reference TRBV9 and TRBJ2-2 provide the parts outside the CDR3, is DSGVTQTPKHLITATGQRVTLRCSPRSGDLSVYWYQQSLDQGLQFLIQYYNGEERAKGNILERFSAQQFPDLHSELNLSSLELGDSALYFCASNTGGDGELFFGEGSRLTVL.

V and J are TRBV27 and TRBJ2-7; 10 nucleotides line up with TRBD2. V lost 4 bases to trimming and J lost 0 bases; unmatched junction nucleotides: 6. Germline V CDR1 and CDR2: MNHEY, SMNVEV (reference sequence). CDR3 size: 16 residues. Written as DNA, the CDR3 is TGTGCCAGCAGTTCTACTAGCGGGGCAAGCTCCTACGAGCAGTACTTC. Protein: CASSSTSGASSYEQYF.

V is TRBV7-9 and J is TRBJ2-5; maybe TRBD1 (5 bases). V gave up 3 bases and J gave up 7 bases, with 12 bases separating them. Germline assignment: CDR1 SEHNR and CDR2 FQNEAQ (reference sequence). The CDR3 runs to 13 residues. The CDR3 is CASSFSTGATQYF. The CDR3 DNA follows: TGTGCCAGCAGCTTTAGTACAGGCGCGACCCAGTACTTC.

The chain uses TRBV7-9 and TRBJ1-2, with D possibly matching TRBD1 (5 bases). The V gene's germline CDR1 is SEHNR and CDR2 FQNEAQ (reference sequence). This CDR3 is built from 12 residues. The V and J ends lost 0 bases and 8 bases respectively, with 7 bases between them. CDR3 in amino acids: CASSLAQGGYTF. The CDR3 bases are TGTGCCAGCAGCTTAGCCCAGGGAGGCTACACCTTC.

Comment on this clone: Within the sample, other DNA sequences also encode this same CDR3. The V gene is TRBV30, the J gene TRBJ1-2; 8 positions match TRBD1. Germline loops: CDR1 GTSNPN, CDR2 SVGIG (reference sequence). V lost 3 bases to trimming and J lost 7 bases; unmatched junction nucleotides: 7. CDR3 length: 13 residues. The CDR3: CAWSEDRVGGYTF. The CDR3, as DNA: TGTGCCTGGAGCGAGGACAGGGTGGGTGGCTACACCTTC.

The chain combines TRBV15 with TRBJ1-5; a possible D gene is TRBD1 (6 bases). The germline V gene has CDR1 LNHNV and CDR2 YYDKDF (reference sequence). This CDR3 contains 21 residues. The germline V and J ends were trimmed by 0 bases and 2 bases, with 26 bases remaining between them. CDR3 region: CATSRDSLQLIQGWGNQPQHF. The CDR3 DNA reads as TGTGCCACCAGCAGAGATTCCTTACAATTAATACAGGGTTGGGGCAATCAGCCCCAGCATTTT.